Following are 15 T cell receptor beta chains from one sample sequenced in a study of blood T cell repertoires in COVID-19. The protocol was immunoSEQ multiplex PCR, while the TCRdb copy is restricted to in-frame clones and leaves out a portion. The sample holds roughly 250,000 clones, roughly 84% seen once. What was sequenced was peripheral blood. The receptor set was obtained from a man in his forties or fifties with active or convalescent COVID-19.

This clone was picked up one time. The chain joins TRBV5-1 to TRBJ2-7, with a tentative D call TRBD1 (6 bases). The CDR3 length is 12 residues. V was pared by 3 bases and J by 5 bases, with 9 bases between. Germline CDR1 reads SGHRS; CDR2 reads YFSETQ. The CDR3: CASSYRVDEQYF. The CDR3 DNA is TGCGCCAGCAGCTACAGGGTCGACGAGCAGTACTTC.

The chain combines TRBV12-3 or TRBV12-4 with TRBJ2-1; tentative D call: TRBD2 (5 bases). The CDR3 contains 12 residues. V was cut by 1 base and J by 8 bases, with 6 bases left in between. The CDR3: CASSLVGDEQFF. The CDR3, as DNA: TGTGCCAGCAGTTTAGTCGGGGATGAGCAGTTCTTC.

This clone was observed once. Given the absence of the conserved phenylalanine or tryptophan at the CDR3 end, a read error is likely. The DNA is left out, because the CDR3 cannot be placed on it with certainty; the CDR3 is given as TCRdb lists it. The CDR3 loop reads CASSLGQGEQHL. V usage is TRBV18 and J usage is TRBJ1-2; TRBD1, the table's D call, was not compared with the DNA. With termini counted, the CDR3 has 12 amino acids. CDR1 and CDR2 from the germline V gene are KGHSH and LQKENI.

Only one count was recorded for this clone. This chain joins TRBV2 and TRBJ1-1; the D is unclear. The CDR3 is 15 amino acids. The V end lost 6 bases, the J end lost 3 bases, and 17 bases lay between the germline ends. CDR1 is SNHLY and CDR2 is FYNNEI in the germline V gene. This CDR3 reads CASRVRVGRDTEAFF. The CDR3 nucleotides read TGTGCCAGCAGGGTCCGCGTAGGGAGGGACACTGAAGCTTTCTTT.

The chain combines TRBV14 with TRBJ2-1, with 12 bases lining up with TRBD1. The J segment lost 4 bases and the V segment lost 4 bases, leaving 2 bases of the junction unmatched. The CDR3 is 15 amino acids. Per the germline V gene, CDR1 is SGHDN and CDR2 is FVKESK. The CDR3 is CASSRDRGPYNEQFF. The CDR3 DNA is TGTGCCAGCAGCCGGGACAGGGGGCCTTACAATGAGCAGTTCTTC. Together with reference TRBV14 and TRBJ2-1, the CDR3 gives the full variable domain: EAGVTQFPSHSVIEKGQTVTLRCDPISGHDNLYWYRRVMGKEIKFLLHFVKESKQDESGMPNNRFLAERTGGTYSTLKVQPAELEDSGVYFCASSRDRGPYNEQFFGPGTRLTVL.

Worth noting for this clone: Other DNA sequences in the sample encode the same CDR3. The chain links TRBV12-3 or TRBV12-4 to TRBJ1-1; no definite D call. This CDR3 is built from 13 residues. Trimming cost V 6 bases and J 0 bases, with 8 bases left between them. The CDR3 bases are TGTGCCAGCAGCTTGGAGATGAACACTGAAGCTTTCTTT. Its protein is CASSLEMNTEAFF.

The rearrangement links TRBV19 to TRBJ2-1, with 9 bases aligning to TRBD2. This CDR3 is 13 amino acids long. Trimming took 8 bases from V and 12 from J; bases not matched to a gene: 11. CDR1 and CDR2 (germline): LNHDA, SQIVND (reference sequence). The CDR3 sequence is CASGGTSNQVQFF. In DNA, the CDR3 is TGTGCCAGTGGGGGGACTAGCAACCAAGTGCAGTTCTTC.

The gene calls are TRBV6-1 and TRBJ1-2, with D maybe TRBD1 (5 bases). The CDR3 is 15 residues long. Germline V gene data show CDR1 as MNHNS and CDR2 as SASEGT. V lost 3 bases, J lost 4 bases, and 15 bases lay in between. CDR3 in DNA: TGTGCCAGCAGTGAGGGTAGGCAGGGTGTCTATGGCTACACCTTC. It specifies CASSEGRQGVYGYTF.

The genes are TRBV30 and TRBJ1-4; 11 nucleotides agree with TRBD1. This CDR3 region has 14 residues. Germline trimming cut 2 bases from V and 6 bases from J; bases unmatched to any gene: 2. Germline V lookup: CDR1 GTSNPN, CDR2 SVGIG (reference sequence). The chain's CDR3 is CAWSLGQGDEKLFF. The CDR3 bases are TGTGCCTGGAGTCTGGGACAGGGGGATGAAAAACTGTTTTTT.

This rearrangement joins TRBV28 to TRBJ1-2; D unresolved. This CDR3 has 17 amino acids. V lost 5 bases and J lost 1, with 20 bases in between. The germline gives CDR1 MDHEN, CDR2 SYDVKM. The CDR3: CASSAYTNARFNYGYTF. DNA of the CDR3: TGTGCCAGCAGTGCCTACACTAACGCAAGATTTAACTATGGCTACACCTTC.

This clone was recorded a few times. The chain joins TRBV6-5 to TRBJ2-7; D may be TRBD1 (5 bases). Germline V lookup: CDR1 MNHEY, CDR2 SVGAGI. The CDR3 is made up of 14 amino acids. The V end was cut by 6 bases, the J end by 3 bases, with 15 bases between. The DNA of the CDR3 is TGTGCCAGCAGGTCGACAGAAATGTTCTACGAGCAGTACTTC. It specifies CASRSTEMFYEQYF.

The J gene is TRBJ2-3, the V gene TRBV5-1; D is possibly TRBD2 (5 bases). Germline lookup yields CDR1 SGHRS and CDR2 YFSETQ. The CDR3 length is 14 residues. V dropped 2 bases and J dropped 6 bases, with 13 bases sitting between them. This CDR3 reads CASSFPGVQDTQYF. In DNA form, the CDR3 reads TGCGCCAGCAGCTTCCCCGGGGTGCAGGATACGCAGTATTTT.

The rearrangement joins TRBV7-9 to TRBJ2-1, with 13 bases fitting TRBD2. Trimming removed 4 bases from V and 3 bases from J; junction bases left unmatched: 6. This CDR3 contains 17 residues. Germline V gene data show CDR1 as SEHNR and CDR2 as FQNEAQ (reference sequence). CDR3: CASSSYGTSGVYNEQFF. DNA of the CDR3: TGTGCCAGCAGCTCTTATGGGACTAGCGGGGTCTACAATGAGCAGTTCTTC.

J is TRBJ1-5 and V is TRBV19; 8 bases are a match to TRBD1. This CDR3 is 17 amino acids long. Trimming took 5 bases from V and 3 from J; bases not matched to a gene: 12. CDR1 is LNHDA and CDR2 is SQIVND in the germline V gene (reference sequence). The CDR3 protein is CASSSRTGKTNNQPQHF. The CDR3 DNA reads TGTGCCAGTAGTTCCCGGACAGGGAAGACTAACAATCAGCCCCAGCATTTT.

This clone showed up just once. The gene calls are TRBV19 and TRBJ1-4; the match to TRBD1 covers 8 bases. The germline CDR1 and CDR2 sequences are LNHDA and SQIVND (reference sequence). This CDR3 is 15 amino acids long. Losses at the gene ends were 3 bases for V and 5 bases for J; bases not matched to a gene: 5. CDR3 DNA sequence: TGTGCCAGTAGTATGGAAACAGGGGGGAATGAAAAACTGTTTTTT. Amino acids: CASSMETGGNEKLFF.